Following are 30 T cell receptor beta chains from one sample sequenced in a study of blood T cell repertoires in COVID-19. The table came from immunoSEQ multiplex PCR; TCRdb's copy has only in-frame clones and leaves some out. Of approximately 270,000 clones in the sample, approximately 85% were seen once. Sequencing was performed on peripheral blood. These receptors all stem from a woman in her 70s with acute or convalescent COVID-19.

The CDR3 DNA sequence: TGTGCCGCCTGGGGACAGTATGGCTACACCTTC. It yields the protein CAAWGQYGYTF. The chain couples TRBV2 to TRBJ1-2; 7 nucleotides align to TRBD1. The CDR3 loop spans 11 amino acids. From germline, CDR1 is SNHLY and CDR2 FYNNEI. Trimming removed 11 bases from V and 5 bases from J; junction bases left unmatched: 5.

V is TRBV7-8 and J is TRBJ2-5; the match to TRBD2 covers 8 bases. The CDR3 consists of 16 residues. In germline, CDR1 is SGHVS, CDR2 FQNEAQ. With V trimmed by 5 bases and J by 9 bases, 17 bases remained unmatched. The CDR3 reads CASSPYGRAGERAQYF. In nucleotides, the CDR3 is TGTGCCAGCAGCCCTTATGGACGAGCGGGGGAGAGGGCCCAGTACTTC. Together with reference TRBV7-8 and TRBJ2-5, the CDR3 gives the full variable domain: GAGVSQSPRYKVAKRGQDVALRCDPISGHVSLFWYQQALGQGPEFLTYFQNEAQLDKSGLPSDRFFAERPEGSVSTLKIQRTQQEDSAVYLCASSPYGRAGERAQYFGPGTRLLVL.

This chain connects TRBV5-1 to TRBJ2-7, with 7 bases that match TRBD2. The CDR3 length is 14 residues. V lost 0 bases to trimming and J lost 3 bases; unmatched junction nucleotides: 3. CDR1 is SGHRS and CDR2 is YFSETQ in the germline V gene. CDR3 protein: CASSLAGGDYEQYF. The DNA for the CDR3 is TGCGCCAGCAGCTTGGCTGGGGGGGACTACGAGCAGTACTTC.

The V gene is TRBV5-1, the J gene TRBJ2-3, with 16 bases identical to TRBD2. Trimming cost V 9 bases and J 5 bases; bases outside gene matches: 6. The CDR3 is made up of 15 amino acids. The germline CDR1 and CDR2 sequences are SGHRS and YFSETQ. CDR3 sequence: CATGLAGGQIDTQYF. The CDR3, as DNA: TGCGCCACGGGACTAGCGGGGGGGCAAATAGATACGCAGTATTTT.

V gene TRBV5-1 combines with J gene TRBJ2-2; 10 bases align to TRBD1. CDR1 is SGHRS, CDR2 YFSETQ, per germline. Germline trimming cut 4 bases from V and 4 bases from J; bases unmatched to any gene: 4. This CDR3 spans 15 amino acids. In DNA, the CDR3 is TGCGCCAGCAGCACGGGACAGGGGTTCACCGGGGAGCTGTTTTTT. Translating it yields CASSTGQGFTGELFF.

This chain links TRBV3-1 (or the pseudogene TRBV3-2) with TRBJ1-1; D is undetermined. The germline gives CDR1 LGHDT, CDR2 YNNKEL (reference sequence). V was trimmed by 2 bases and J by 7 bases, leaving 11 bases between them. The CDR3 consists of 13 residues. The CDR3, as DNA: TGTGCCAGCAGCCAACTTGCCCGGGGTGAAGCTTTCTTT. Protein: CASSQLARGEAFF.

This chain links TRBV5-1 with TRBJ2-5; weak D call: TRBD2 (5 bases). CDR3 length equals 14 residues. Germline CDR1 and CDR2: SGHRS and YFSETQ. Trimming took off 0 bases at V and 7 bases at J, with 13 bases between the two ends. CDR3 in amino acids: CASSLEDPEGTQYF. CDR3 nucleotides: TGCGCCAGCAGCTTGGAGGACCCCGAGGGGACCCAGTACTTC.

The chain couples TRBV4-1 to TRBJ2-3, with D possibly TRBD2 on 6 matching bases. The CDR3 runs 13 residues. Trimming stripped 4 bases from V and 1 base from J, with 6 bases between. Germline V gene data show CDR1 as MGHRA and CDR2 as YSYEKL. CDR3 coding DNA: TGCGCCAGCAGCCGGGGGGGCACAGATACGCAGTATTTT. The encoded protein is CASSRGGTDTQYF.

This sequence joins TRBV2 and TRBJ2-7; tentatively, D is TRBD2 (5 bases). The germline V and J ends were trimmed by 8 bases and 0 bases, with 11 bases remaining between them. Germline V gives CDR1 SNHLY, CDR2 FYNNEI. CDR3 length: 13 residues. The CDR3 here is CASRTLGSYEQYF. CDR3 coding DNA: TGTGCCAGCCGGACTTTAGGCTCCTACGAGCAGTACTTC.

This clone appeared a single time. The chain uses TRBV16 and TRBJ1-4, with TRBD1 as a possible D gene (5 bases). Germline values: CDR1 KGHSY, CDR2 FQNENV. The CDR3 is made up of 17 amino acids. V was shortened by 5 bases and J by 7 bases, with 23 bases between the two germline ends. Written as DNA, the CDR3 is TGTGCCAGCAGCGACAATCGAGGGCCCGCGGGGGGTGAAAAACTGTTTTTT. It specifies CASSDNRGPAGGEKLFF.

This rearrangement joins TRBV2 to TRBJ2-7; TRBD1 aligns across 7 bases. Germline CDR1 reads SNHLY; CDR2 reads FYNNEI. V dropped 5 bases and J dropped 6; count of bases not matched to a gene: 13. The CDR3 sequence is 15 residues long. CDR3 loop: CASSLQGTAVSEQYF. CDR3 in DNA: TGTGCCAGCAGTCTACAGGGGACGGCGGTGTCCGAGCAGTACTTC.

V and J are TRBV19 and TRBJ1-5; D remains unclear. The CDR3 runs to 14 residues. Trimming removed 8 bases from V and 5 bases from J, with 16 bases in between. Germline assignment: CDR1 LNHDA and CDR2 SQIVND (reference sequence). CDR3 residues: CASSTDGGYQPQHF. The CDR3 DNA is TGTGCCAGTTCCACGGACGGAGGGTATCAGCCCCAGCATTTT.

This chain links TRBV5-4 with TRBJ1-1; the match to TRBD1 covers 7 bases. Germline CDR1 reads SGHNT; CDR2 reads YYREEE (reference sequence). This CDR3 is 15 amino acids long. V gave up 2 bases and J gave up 3 bases; unmatched junction bases: 7. The CDR3 sequence is CASSLLQGRYTEAFF. As DNA, the CDR3 is TGTGCCAGCAGCTTACTACAGGGGCGATACACTGAAGCTTTCTTT. The full variable domain, in which reference TRBV5-4 and TRBJ1-1 provide the parts outside the CDR3, is ETGVTQSPTHLIKTRGQQVTLRCSSQSGHNTVSWYQQALGQGPQFIFQYYREEENGRGNFPPRFSGLQFPNYSSELNVNALELDDSALYLCASSLLQGRYTEAFFGQGTRLTVV.

The gene calls are TRBV6-5 and TRBJ2-5, with D maybe TRBD2 (5 bases). V was clipped by 6 bases and J by 8 bases, with 22 bases between them. This CDR3 has 15 residues. CDR1 is MNHEY, CDR2 SVGAGI, per germline. CDR3 in amino acids: CASSRGGLLEGTQYF. CDR3 bases: TGTGCCAGCAGCCGCGGAGGACTCCTCGAAGGAACCCAGTACTTC.

This chain connects TRBV10-2 to TRBJ2-3; D may be TRBD1 (7 bases). Germline CDR1 WSHSY, CDR2 SAAADI. This CDR3 has 15 residues. V was clipped by 6 bases and J by 2 bases, with 15 bases between them. The CDR3 loop is CASSQTGRYTDTQYF. Written as DNA, the CDR3 is TGCGCCAGCAGCCAGACAGGGAGGTACACAGATACGCAGTATTTT.

The chain carries TRBV27 and TRBJ2-1; 8 bases match TRBD2. The V gene's germline CDR1 is MNHEY and CDR2 SMNVEV (reference sequence). V gave up 1 base and J gave up 4 bases; unmatched junction bases: 9. The CDR3 has 17 amino acids. The chain's CDR3 is CASSLLVGGGSYNEQFF. As DNA, the CDR3 is TGTGCCAGCAGTTTATTGGTCGGCGGGGGGTCTTACAATGAGCAGTTCTTC.

V usage is TRBV19 and J usage is TRBJ1-2, with D unclear. Germline loops: CDR1 LNHDA, CDR2 SQIVND (reference sequence). The V gene lost 4 bases and the J gene lost 4 bases, with 16 bases spanning the gap. The CDR3 contains 15 residues. Written as DNA, the CDR3 is TGTGCCAGTAGTACTCCCTTTGAGCCCCCCTATGGCTACACCTTC. Protein sequence: CASSTPFEPPYGYTF. Together with reference TRBV19 and TRBJ1-2, the CDR3 gives the full variable domain: DGGITQSPKYLFRKEGQNVTLSCEQNLNHDAMYWYRQDPGQGLRLIYYSQIVNDFQKGDIAEGYSVSREKKESFPLTVTSAQKNPTAFYLCASSTPFEPPYGYTFGSGTRLTVV.

This chain uses TRBV18 with TRBJ1-2; D is unresolved. Germline CDR1 and CDR2: KGHSH and LQKENI. V was pared by 1 base and J by 8 bases, with 11 bases between. There are 13 residues in the CDR3. For the CDR3, the DNA is TGTGCCAGCTCACCACAGGAAGAGGCAGGCTACACCTTC. It codes for CASSPQEEAGYTF.

The chain uses TRBV30 and TRBJ2-2, with D possibly being TRBD2 (5 bases). The CDR3 extends over 14 amino acids. Trimming took off 3 bases at V and 5 bases at J, with 13 bases between the two ends. In germline, CDR1 is GTSNPN, CDR2 SVGIG (reference sequence). The CDR3 DNA follows: TGTGCCTGGAGGCGTAGCGAAATTACCGGGGAGCTGTTTTTT. Residues: CAWRRSEITGELFF.

The chain has TRBV7-8 and TRBJ2-5; D is unclear. The V and J ends lost 6 bases and 1 base respectively, with 9 bases between them. This CDR3 is 13 amino acids long. Germline CDR1 SGHVS, CDR2 FQNEAQ. The CDR3 sequence: CASSWALQETQYF. In nucleotides, the CDR3 is TGTGCCAGCAGTTGGGCCCTCCAAGAGACCCAGTACTTC.

About this clone itself: The identical CDR3 is also encoded by other nucleotide sequences in the sample. The chain employs TRBV18 and TRBJ1-5; 7 positions agree with TRBD1. Germline CDR1 reads KGHSH; CDR2 reads LQKENI. This CDR3 comprises 14 residues. J lost 6 bases, V lost 3 bases, and 5 bases had no gene match. The chain's CDR3 is CASSPDRVGQPQHF. The CDR3 region has the DNA TGTGCCAGCTCACCTGACAGGGTGGGTCAGCCCCAGCATTTT. Combining the CDR3 with reference TRBV18 and TRBJ1-5 gives the whole variable domain NAGVMQNPRHLVRRRGQEARLRCSPMKGHSHVYWYRQLPEEGLKFMVYLQKENIIDESGMPKERFSAEFPKEGPSILRIQQVVRGDSAAYFCASSPDRVGQPQHFGDGTRLSIL.

The chain uses TRBV5-4 and TRBJ1-1, with 10 bases matching TRBD1. Germline-derived CDR1 and CDR2 are SGHNT and YYREEE (reference sequence). CDR3 length: 18 residues. The trim removed 0 bases at V and 1 base at J, leaving 9 bases unmatched. The CDR3 nucleotides read TGTGCCAGCAGCTTGGGAGGGACAGGGGCTTCGAGGAACACTGAAGCTTTCTTT. This sequence encodes CASSLGGTGASRNTEAFF.

CDR3 sequence: CASSPRTASYNEQFF. The CDR3 region has the DNA TGTGCCAGCAGCCCAAGGACTGCCTCCTACAATGAGCAGTTCTTC. The chain links TRBV7-9 to TRBJ2-1; perhaps TRBD2 as D (5 bases). V lost 5 bases and J 0 bases, leaving 11 bases between the germline ends. The CDR3 is made up of 15 amino acids. CDR1 is SEHNR, CDR2 FQNEAQ, per germline (reference sequence).

The chain carries TRBV6-2 or TRBV6-3 and TRBJ1-2, with D perhaps matching TRBD1 (6 bases). This CDR3 spans 14 amino acids. Trimming took 5 bases from V and 2 from J, leaving 12 bases between them. Germline-derived CDR1 and CDR2 are MNHEY and SVGEGT. The CDR3 nucleotides read TGTGCCAGCAGTCCCCACAGGGACAACTATGGCTACACCTTC. Residues: CASSPHRDNYGYTF.

CDR3 sequence reads: CASRRDMENTIYF. In nucleotides, the CDR3 is TGCGCCAGCAGGAGGGACATGGAGAACACCATATATTTT. The chain employs TRBV10-2 and TRBJ1-3, with a weak D call TRBD1 (6 bases). Deletions cut 6 bases from V and 7 bases from J, with 13 bases between. The CDR3 covers 13 residues. Germline values: CDR1 WSHSY, CDR2 SAAADI.

The rearrangement joins TRBV6-2 or TRBV6-3 to TRBJ1-5; tentatively, D is TRBD1 (5 bases). Per germline, CDR1 MNHEY and CDR2 SVGEGT. This CDR3 has 18 residues. The V gene lost 5 bases and the J gene lost 0 bases, with 20 bases spanning the gap. The CDR3 sequence: CASSQRRPDRNSNQPQHF. DNA for the CDR3: TGTGCCAGCAGTCAAAGACGCCCAGACAGAAATAGCAATCAGCCCCAGCATTTT.

This chain joins TRBV3-1 (or the pseudogene TRBV3-2) and TRBJ1-2, with TRBD1 matching 7 bases. CDR3 size: 14 residues. The V and J ends lost 4 bases and 6 bases, in that order; junction bases with no gene match: 8. CDR1 is LGHDT, CDR2 YNNKEL, per germline (reference sequence). DNA of the CDR3: TGTGCCAGCAGCCCTATCGAGGGGGCAGATGGCTACACCTTC. It yields the protein CASSPIEGADGYTF.

The chain has TRBV2 and TRBJ1-1; TRBD1 is a possible D gene (6 bases). Between the trimmed V and J ends, which lost 4 bases and 8 bases, there was a span of 17 bases. This CDR3 comprises 14 residues. From germline, CDR1 is SNHLY and CDR2 FYNNEI. CDR3 sequence reads: CASSVMSGTQEAFF. CDR3 DNA: TGTGCCAGCAGTGTCATGTCCGGGACACAAGAAGCTTTCTTT.

V gene TRBV18 combines with J gene TRBJ2-1, with TRBD1 as a possible D gene (5 bases). Germline V CDR1 and CDR2: KGHSH, LQKENI. V dropped 3 bases and J dropped 2 bases, with 11 bases sitting between them. The CDR3 runs to 15 residues. For the CDR3, the DNA is TGTGCCAGCTCACCGTCGGCAGGGACCTACAATGAGCAGTTCTTC. This encodes CASSPSAGTYNEQFF.

V usage is TRBV6-5 and J usage is TRBJ2-1; D might be TRBD1 (6 bases). Trimming removed 0 bases at V and 10 bases at J, with 13 bases between. This CDR3 region has 14 residues. Per the germline V gene, CDR1 is MNHEY and CDR2 is SVGAGI. The chain's CDR3 is CASSYSRTGYEQFF. The CDR3 DNA sequence: TGTGCCAGCAGTTACTCCCGAACAGGGTACGAGCAGTTCTTC.